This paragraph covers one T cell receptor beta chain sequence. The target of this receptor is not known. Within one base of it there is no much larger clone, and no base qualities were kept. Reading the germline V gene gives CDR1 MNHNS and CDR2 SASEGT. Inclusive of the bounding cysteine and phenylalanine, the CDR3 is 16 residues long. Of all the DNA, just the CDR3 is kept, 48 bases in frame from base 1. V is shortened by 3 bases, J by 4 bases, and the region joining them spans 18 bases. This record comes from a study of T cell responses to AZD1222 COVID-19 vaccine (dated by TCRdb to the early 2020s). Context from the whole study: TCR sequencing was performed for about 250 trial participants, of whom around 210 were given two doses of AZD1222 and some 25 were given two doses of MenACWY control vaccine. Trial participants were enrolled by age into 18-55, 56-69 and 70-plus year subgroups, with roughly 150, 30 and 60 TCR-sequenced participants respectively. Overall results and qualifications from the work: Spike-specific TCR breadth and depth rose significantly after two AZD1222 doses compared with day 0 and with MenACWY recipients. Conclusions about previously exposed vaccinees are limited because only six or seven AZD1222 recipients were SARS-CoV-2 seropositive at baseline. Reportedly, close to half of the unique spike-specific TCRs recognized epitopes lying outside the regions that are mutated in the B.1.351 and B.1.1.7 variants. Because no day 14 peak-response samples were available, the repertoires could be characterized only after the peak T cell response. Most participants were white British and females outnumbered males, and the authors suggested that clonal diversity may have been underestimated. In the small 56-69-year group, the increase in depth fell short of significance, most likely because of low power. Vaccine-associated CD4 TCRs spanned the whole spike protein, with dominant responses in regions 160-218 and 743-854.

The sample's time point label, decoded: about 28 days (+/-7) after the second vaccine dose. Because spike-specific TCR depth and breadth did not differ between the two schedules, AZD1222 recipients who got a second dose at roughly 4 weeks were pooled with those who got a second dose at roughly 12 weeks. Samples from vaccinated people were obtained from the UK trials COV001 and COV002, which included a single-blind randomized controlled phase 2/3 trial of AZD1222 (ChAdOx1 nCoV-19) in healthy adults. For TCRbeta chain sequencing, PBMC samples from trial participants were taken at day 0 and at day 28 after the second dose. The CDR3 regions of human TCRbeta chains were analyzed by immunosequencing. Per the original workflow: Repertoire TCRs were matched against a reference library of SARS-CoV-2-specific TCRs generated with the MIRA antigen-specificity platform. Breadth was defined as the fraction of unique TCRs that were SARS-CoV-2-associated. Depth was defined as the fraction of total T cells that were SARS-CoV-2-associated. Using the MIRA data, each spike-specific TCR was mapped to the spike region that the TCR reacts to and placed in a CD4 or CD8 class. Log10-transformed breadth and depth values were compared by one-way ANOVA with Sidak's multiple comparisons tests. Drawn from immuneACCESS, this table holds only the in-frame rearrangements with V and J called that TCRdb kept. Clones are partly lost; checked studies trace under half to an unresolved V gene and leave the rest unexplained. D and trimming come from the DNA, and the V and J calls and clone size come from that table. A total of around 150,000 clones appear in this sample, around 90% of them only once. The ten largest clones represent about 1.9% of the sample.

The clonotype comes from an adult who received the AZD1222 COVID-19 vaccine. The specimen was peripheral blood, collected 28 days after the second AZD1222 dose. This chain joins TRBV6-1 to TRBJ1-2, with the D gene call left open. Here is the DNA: TGTGCCAGCAGTGACGAAACCCTAAGGTATCTCTATGGCTACACCTTC. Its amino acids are CASSDETLRYLYGYTF.